This entry lists 5 T cell receptor beta chains sequenced from one sample in a study of identical twins. TCRdb ran MiXCR on the 5' RACE reads and lists one entry per CDR3 protein. The sample lists 600,000 to 800,000 distinct CDR3 sequences, 21% occurring once. The same specimen was also included in a second study, on T cells expressing NK-cell markers.

Sequenced: PBMCs. The receptors stem from a woman between 18 and 30 years old in good health.

J is TRBJ2-7 and V is TRBV3-1, with 8 positions matching TRBD2. Looked up from germline, CDR1 is LGHDT and CDR2 is YNNKEL (reference sequence). The CDR3 is made up of 15 amino acids. Trimming took 3 bases from V and 0 from J; bases not matched to a gene: 4. In DNA, the CDR3 is TGTGCCAGCAGCCATTTAGCGGGGACCTCCTACGAGCAGTACTTC. It yields the protein CASSHLAGTSYEQYF.

This clonotype has just a few counts. The V gene is TRBV10-3, the J gene TRBJ2-1; 7 bases are a match to TRBD2. Germline CDR1 reads ENHRY; CDR2 reads SYGVKD. After removal of 8 bases from V and 7 bases from J, the junction contained 17 bases not matched to a gene. The CDR3 length is 16 residues. CDR3 in DNA: TGTGCCATCGGTATGGAGTCCTGGCGGGAGCGGAATGAGCAGTTCTTC. Protein sequence: CAIGMESWRERNEQFF.

For this clonotype: The junction differs from germline at one of its ends, possibly a read error. The chain joins TRBV30 to TRBJ2-1; D is unresolved. CDR3 length: 14 amino acids. CDR1 is GTSNPN and CDR2 is SVGIG in the germline V gene (reference sequence). The CDR3 DNA is TGTGCCTTTCCCCTTGTAGGCTCCCACAATGAGCAGTTCTTC. This encodes CAFPLVGSHNEQFF. The complete variable domain, with remaining parts taken from reference TRBV30 and TRBJ2-1, reads SQTIHQWPATLVQPVGSPLSLECTVEGTSNPNLYWYRQAAGRGLQLLFYSVGIGQISSEVPQNLSASRPQDRQFILSSKKLLLSDSGFYLCAFPLVGSHNEQFFGPGTRLTVL.

V gene TRBV15 combines with J gene TRBJ1-6; maybe TRBD1 (5 bases). The CDR3 is made up of 15 amino acids. In germline, CDR1 is LNHNV, CDR2 YYDKDF (reference sequence). Trimming shortened V by 3 bases and J by 8 bases, and 14 bases separated the two germline ends. The CDR3 region is CATSSGRGTYSPLHF. CDR3 coding DNA: TGTGCCACCAGCAGTGGCCGAGGGACTTATTCACCCCTCCACTTT.

The chain links TRBV11-3 to TRBJ2-7, with TRBD1 matching over 8 bases. This CDR3 has 15 residues. Trimming at V came to 4 bases and at J to 5 bases, leaving 10 bases not matched to a gene. Per germline, CDR1 SGHNT and CDR2 YENEEA. The CDR3 DNA sequence: TGTGCCAGCAGCTACCGTGGGGGACAGGCTGACGAGCAGTACTTC. Encoded protein: CASSYRGGQADEQYF.